The clone carrying this T cell receptor (beta chain) was seen a single time. As yet, its antigen is unknown. The record originates from a study of blood T cells in healthy people across ages. Regarding the study as a whole: It was not possible, with unsorted PBMCs, to conclusively compare naive and antigen-experienced cells.

Each sample provided at least 5.5 micrograms of extracted total RNA. The length of the CDR3 is 16 residues. Trimming cost V 5 bases and J 8 bases, with 24 bases left between them. CDR1 MDHEN and CDR2 SYDVKM come from the germline V gene. With a J-beta primer mix and a sample-barcoded 5' primer, a second PCR ran about 6 to 11 cycles. TCRdb processed the 5' RACE reads anew with MiXCR; each CDR3 protein has one entry. The sample holds over 600,000 distinct CDR3 sequences, 56% seen once. The receptor's source is a man aged 40-49 years in good health. The V and J genes are TRBV28 and TRBJ1-2; tentatively, D is TRBD1 (5 bases). The sequencing sample was made of blood. CDR3 bases: TGTGCCAGCAGTCCCCGGGACGTCGGCTTCTATGACGGCTACACCTTC. The encoded protein is CASSPRDVGFYDGYTF.